Sequencing of this TCR beta chain was carried out in a study of blood T cell repertoires in COVID-19. Profiling relied on immunoSEQ multiplex PCR, and the TCRdb table lists in-frame clones only, not all of them. Here the sample spans about 52,000 clones, 89% being singletons. In this sample, this clone turned up a few times. Looked up from germline, CDR1 is SGHVS and CDR2 is FQNEAQ. CDR3 size: 12 residues. Deletions cut 0 bases from V and 7 bases from J, with 6 bases between. Sequencing input: peripheral blood. V and J are TRBV7-8 and TRBJ1-2; D is unresolved. This clonotype was obtained from a man older than 75 with active or convalescent COVID-19. CDR3 bases: TGTGCCAGCAGCTTAGCGCCGGGTGGCTACACCTTC. Translated: CASSLAPGGYTF.